This TCR beta chain was found in a study of blood T cell repertoires in COVID-19. In the study overall: Samples came from the United States, Italy and Spain, spanning acute and convalescent COVID-19. The analysed material was cDNA or gDNA that came from T cells, B-cell-depleted T cells, or PBMCs.

As processed by the authors: Reference gene primer amplification gave nucleated cell count estimates. Data came from immunoSEQ multiplex PCR; TCRdb stores just in-frame clones and leaves some out. Clone size and V and J calls were adopted from that table, with D and trimming inferred from the DNA. Among more than 250,000 clones listed, around 88% were seen once. V was clipped by 5 bases and J by 6 bases, with 14 bases between them. The CDR3 is made up of 14 amino acids. Germline CDR1 and CDR2: SNHLY and FYNNEI. The sequencing sample was made of peripheral blood. This sequence joins TRBV2 and TRBJ2-1, with D hard to call. The origin of this receptor is a woman aged 45-59 years with acute or convalescent COVID-19. This chain's CDR3 is CASSPRVSGNEQFF. The CDR3 DNA reads as TGTGCCAGCAGTCCCCGGGTCTCGGGCAATGAGCAGTTCTTC. Together with reference TRBV2 and TRBJ2-1, the CDR3 gives the full variable domain: EPEVTQTPSHQVTQMGQEVILRCVPISNHLYFYWYRQILGQKVEFLVSFYNNEISEKSEIFDDQFSVERPDGSNFTLKIRSTKLEDSAMYFCASSPRVSGNEQFFGPGTRLTVL.